The 19 T cell receptor beta chains below were found in one sample sequenced in a study of ipilimumab plus nivolumab after autologous stem cell transplantation. Sequencing was performed with immunoSEQ multiplex PCR; in TCRdb, only in-frame clones are kept and a portion is missing. The sample lists 20,000 to 25,000 clones, 74% occurring once. The material sequenced was PBMCs, taken in a trial of ipilimumab plus nivolumab as post-transplant consolidation. All receptors derive from a male donor with diffuse large B-cell lymphoma.

The chain combines TRBV10-3 with TRBJ2-5; D gene uncertain. The germline V and J ends were trimmed by 3 bases and 5 bases, with 10 bases remaining between them. CDR1 is ENHRY, CDR2 SYGVKD, per germline. There are 13 residues in the CDR3. The CDR3 loop reads CAISDSGRETQYF. Here the CDR3 DNA reads TGTGCCATCAGTGATTCTGGTCGCGAGACCCAGTACTTC.

This clone was detected only a few times. The chain uses TRBV12-5 and TRBJ2-1; D might be TRBD2 (5 bases). Trimming took 0 bases from V and 7 from J, leaving 19 bases between them. Germline CDR1 is LGHNT and CDR2 is FRNRAP. The CDR3 spans 17 residues. CDR3 DNA sequence: TGTGCTAGTGGTTTGGTAATGAGGACGCTGAGGGTGAATGAGCAGTTCTTC. Its protein product is CASGLVMRTLRVNEQFF.

The chain uses TRBV7-8 and TRBJ2-5, with 11 nucleotides matching TRBD2. The CDR3 is 18 amino acids. J was trimmed by 1 base and V by 4 bases; bases with no gene match: 11. Germline values: CDR1 SGHVS, CDR2 FQNEAQ. DNA for the CDR3: TGTGCCAGCAGCTGGTCGAGTCTAGCGGGGGGACCCCAAGAGACCCAGTACTTC. Translated: CASSWSSLAGGPQETQYF.

The chain carries TRBV6-1 and TRBJ1-2, with 7 bases aligning to TRBD1. Trimming at V came to 2 bases and at J to 8 bases, leaving 5 bases not matched to a gene. Germline V lookup: CDR1 MNHNS, CDR2 SASEGT. CDR3 length equals 13 residues. CDR3 DNA: TGTGCCAGCAGTGAACAGACAGGGACCGGCTACACCTTC. This encodes CASSEQTGTGYTF.

The CDR3 sequence is CASSLLPLMNTEAFF. CDR3 sequence (DNA): TGTGCCAGCAGCTTATTACCGTTAATGAACACTGAAGCTTTCTTT. This sequence joins TRBV11-1 and TRBJ1-1; D gene ambiguous. From germline, CDR1 is SGHAT and CDR2 FQDESV (reference sequence). The V end lost 2 bases, the J end lost 0 bases, and 10 bases lay between the germline ends. This CDR3 is 15 amino acids long.

This rearrangement joins TRBV7-3 to TRBJ2-1, with D maybe TRBD1 (5 bases). The ends were cut back, 5 bases at V and 0 bases at J, with 14 bases in the middle. Germline CDR1 SGHTA, CDR2 FQGTGA. The CDR3 length is 16 residues. CDR3 in amino acids: CASSINTGSSYNEQFF. The CDR3 region has the DNA TGTGCCAGCAGCATTAATACAGGTAGCTCCTACAATGAGCAGTTCTTC.

The chain carries TRBV28 and TRBJ1-3, with D unclear. Germline CDR1 reads MDHEN; CDR2 reads SYDVKM. This CDR3 comprises 14 residues. Between the trimmed V and J ends, which lost 5 bases and 0 bases, there was a span of 8 bases. CDR3 coding DNA: TGTGCCAGCAGTCCGCTGAGCTCTGGAAACACCATATATTTT. Its protein product is CASSPLSSGNTIYF.

This rearrangement joins TRBV5-1 to TRBJ2-3; 9 nucleotides line up with TRBD2. Germline V gene data show CDR1 as SGHRS and CDR2 as YFSETQ. The length of the CDR3 is 16 residues. V was pared by 0 bases and J by 6 bases, with 8 bases of the junction left unmatched. CDR3 nucleotide sequence: TGCGCCAGCAGCTTGGGATCGGCGGGAGGGCCGGATACGCAGTATTTT. Its protein product is CASSLGSAGGPDTQYF.

The chain links TRBV11-3 to TRBJ1-5, with 7 bases lining up with TRBD1. CDR1 and CDR2 from the germline V gene are SGHNT and YENEEA. J lost 6 bases, V lost 5 bases, and 10 bases had no gene match. The CDR3 length is 15 residues. The CDR3 DNA is TGTGCCAGCAGCATGGACAGGCTGGGGGGTCAGCCCCAGCATTTT. Translating it yields CASSMDRLGGQPQHF. Variable domain in full (rest from reference TRBV11-3 and TRBJ1-5): EAGVVQSPRYKIIEKKQPVAFWCNPISGHNTLYWYLQNLGQGPELLIRYENEEAVDDSQLPKDRFSAERLKGVDSTLKIQPAELGDSAVYLCASSMDRLGGQPQHFGDGTRLSIL.

V usage is TRBV29-1 and J usage is TRBJ2-3; TRBD2 is a possible D gene (6 bases). Germline loops: CDR1 SQVTM, CDR2 ANQGSEA. V was clipped by 5 bases and J by 1 base, with 13 bases between them. The length of the CDR3 is 14 residues. The CDR3: CSVYRDSGTDTQYF. The CDR3, as DNA: TGCAGCGTTTACCGGGACTCTGGCACAGATACGCAGTATTTT.

J is TRBJ2-1 and V is TRBV7-9, with 9 bases aligning to TRBD2. Germline V lookup: CDR1 SEHNR, CDR2 FQNEAQ (reference sequence). This CDR3 spans 16 amino acids. V was pared by 6 bases and J by 4 bases, with 10 bases of the junction left unmatched. CDR3 DNA: TGTGCCAGCAGTTCAGCCAGGACTAGCGTGTACAATGAGCAGTTCTTC. Amino acid sequence: CASSSARTSVYNEQFF.

J is TRBJ2-1 and V is TRBV5-1; 10 bases agree with TRBD2. CDR3 size: 16 residues. Trimming cost V 4 bases and J 7 bases; bases outside gene matches: 11. Germline V gene data show CDR1 as SGHRS and CDR2 as YFSETQ. CDR3 DNA: TGCGCCAGCAGCCCCGGGCTAGCGGGGGTCGGGAATGAGCAGTTCTTC. This gives the protein CASSPGLAGVGNEQFF.

The chain joins TRBV7-2 to TRBJ2-7, with D tentatively TRBD2 (5 bases). Germline V lookup: CDR1 SGHTA, CDR2 FQGNSA. The CDR3 has 16 amino acids. The V end lost 5 bases, the J end lost 6 bases, and 23 bases lay between the germline ends. The CDR3 DNA is TGTGCCAGCAGCCGTTTCCCAGCGGAGTCGAACGGCGAGCAGTACTTC. Translated: CASSRFPAESNGEQYF.

This chain joins TRBV5-4 and TRBJ2-5; 7 nucleotides line up with TRBD2. This CDR3 contains 16 residues. Trimming at V came to 0 bases and at J to 5 bases, leaving 10 bases not matched to a gene. Germline CDR1 reads SGHNT; CDR2 reads YYREEE (reference sequence). The CDR3 here is CASSLGAGGRRETQYF. The CDR3 DNA is TGTGCCAGCAGCTTGGGGGCCGGCGGGAGAAGGGAGACCCAGTACTTC.

As to this clone: Other DNA sequences within the sample encode an identical CDR3. The chain uses TRBV27 and TRBJ1-5; D unclear. CDR1 is MNHEY, CDR2 SMNVEV, per germline (reference sequence). This CDR3 is built from 14 residues. V was pared by 3 bases and J by 2 bases, with 8 bases between. CDR3 loop: CASSLGVGNQPQHF. In nucleotides, the CDR3 is TGTGCCAGCAGTTTGGGTGTAGGCAATCAGCCCCAGCATTTT.

This rearrangement joins TRBV19 to TRBJ1-5; perhaps TRBD1 as D (5 bases). The CDR3 covers 13 residues. Germline CDR1 and CDR2: LNHDA and SQIVND (reference sequence). The V end lost 6 bases, the J end lost 4 bases, and 10 bases lay between the germline ends. CDR3 nucleotides: TGTGCCAGTAGCGGGACGATAAATCAGCCCCAGCATTTT. Translating it yields CASSGTINQPQHF.

The J gene is TRBJ2-7, the V gene TRBV6-1; D gene unclear. The CDR3 has 14 residues. CDR1 is MNHNS and CDR2 is SASEGT in the germline V gene. V shed 1 base and J shed 0 bases, with 7 bases lying between them. Here the CDR3 DNA reads TGTGCCAGCAGTGAAGGGGGTAGCTCCTACGAGCAGTACTTC. Translating gives CASSEGGSSYEQYF.

This chain joins TRBV7-6 and TRBJ2-5, with D hard to call. V lost 1 base and J lost 1, with 1 base in between. CDR1 is SGHVS and CDR2 is FNYEAQ in the germline V gene. The CDR3 contains 12 residues. Written as DNA, the CDR3 is TGTGCCAGCAGCTTAGGCCAAGAGACCCAGTACTTC. Protein sequence: CASSLGQETQYF.

The chain employs TRBV25-1 and TRBJ2-1; D gene unclear. The CDR3 contains 15 residues. Trimming removed 2 bases at V and 0 bases at J, with 8 bases between. In germline, CDR1 is MGHDK, CDR2 SYGVNS. The CDR3 region is CASSEPDGSYNEQFF. The CDR3 DNA follows: TGTGCCAGCAGTGAACCGGACGGCTCCTACAATGAGCAGTTCTTC.